The sequence of this T cell receptor beta chain was determined in a study of shared clonotypes between healthy human individuals. Study outcomes and limitations: Rarefaction showed sorted-subset sequencing was incomplete despite large depth. Generation probabilities were higher for clonotypes shared across all four sorted-subset donors than for unshared ones.

Comment on this clone: What it binds is not known.

Nashville, Tennessee was home to all donors, who were Caucasian adults. Germline CDR1 reads SNHLY; CDR2 reads FYNNEI. The CDR3 has 13 amino acids. The trim removed 8 bases at V and 3 bases at J, leaving 6 bases unmatched. Assay used: immunoSEQ multiplex PCR; TCRdb lists only in-frame clones, some missing. The sample holds about 380,000 clones; approximately 96% are singletons and the top ten take around 0.29%. Sequences were obtained from memory CD8+ T cells sorted from blood. Subset denoted: CD45RO+ cells pooled with CCR7-negative TemRA cells. This TCR was sampled from a man aged 30-40 years in good health. The rearrangement links TRBV2 to TRBJ1-1; TRBD1 agrees at 7 bases. CDR3 amino acids: CASGHTGDTEAFF. CDR3 in DNA: TGTGCCAGCGGTCATACAGGGGACACTGAAGCTTTCTTT.